Sequencing of this T cell receptor beta chain was carried out in a study of blood T cell repertoires in COVID-19. In the original analysis: Quantification of nucleated cells was approximated via reference gene primer amplification. Using immunoSEQ multiplex PCR, the repertoire was profiled, and TCRdb retains in-frame clones only, with some absent. D and trimming come from the DNA, and the V and J calls and clone size come from that table. The sample lists 250,000 to 350,000 clones; about 85% were seen once. The specimen was PBMCs or T cells enriched from blood (not recorded which). The TCR comes from a woman under 40 who had recovered from COVID-19.

The CDR3 sequence is CASSVRGNQPQHF. CDR3 nucleotide sequence: TGTGCCAGCAGTGTTCGGGGGAATCAGCCCCAGCATTTT. The chain carries TRBV2 and TRBJ1-5; D perhaps matches TRBD1 (5 bases). Germline V lookup: CDR1 SNHLY, CDR2 FYNNEI. Trimming stripped 4 bases from V and 4 bases from J, with 8 bases between. This CDR3 contains 13 residues.